These T cell receptor beta chains were read from a single sample in a study of T cell responses to AZD1222 COVID-19 vaccine. The repertoire was sequenced with immunoSEQ multiplex PCR; TCRdb's copy has only in-frame clones and lacks some. The table has over 100,000 clones, 88% seen once; the top ten hold roughly 3.6%. Specimen: peripheral blood, collected on day 0 of AZD1222 vaccination. Every receptor here comes from an adult in good health. Each CDR3 is given with its conserved first and last residue. D genes are given only for firm matches. Clone size appears in some rows only: once, few, many, or a class for an expanded clone.

D	V	J	size	DNA	CDR3
.	TRBV6-5	TRBJ1-2	.	TGTGCCAGCAGAAGGGAAACGGGTGGCTACACCTTC	CASRRETGGYTF
.	TRBV12-2	TRBJ1-1	few	TGTGCAAGTCGCTTAGCCCCCAACTGGAAAGCTTTCTTT	CASRLAPNWKAFF
.	TRBV2	TRBJ1-1	.	TGTGCCAGCAGTGAAGGACAGAATCCCCGAGCTTTCTTT	CASSEGQNPRAFF
.	TRBV4-1	TRBJ1-2	once	TGCGCCAGCAGCTGGACGGACTCTGATGAAGGCTACACCTTC	CASSWTDSDEGYTF
TRBD2	TRBV5-4	TRBJ2-5	.	TGTGCCAGCAGCACTACTAGCGGGAAAGAGACCCAGTACTTC	CASSTTSGKETQYF
TRBD1	TRBV2	TRBJ1-6	.	TGTGCCAGCAGTGGGTACCGACAGGGGCACAATTCACCCCTCCACTTT	CASSGYRQGHNSPLHF
.	TRBV13	TRBJ2-3	.	TGTGCCAGCAGCTCGGGGGTTAATACGCAGTATTTT	CASSSGVNTQYF
.	TRBV5-1	TRBJ1-4	.	TGCGCCAGCAGCTTGGATCCGGGGACAACTAATGAAAAACTGTTTTTT	CASSLDPGTTNEKLFF
TRBD2	TRBV6-2/TRBV6-3	TRBJ2-2	few	TGTGCCAGCAGTTACCGGGCTAGCGGTTACACCGGGGAGCTGTTTTTT	CASSYRASGYTGELFF
.	TRBV19	TRBJ1-1	.	TGTGCCAGTACCCAATTGGCAGGGAGCGGGGGAGCTTTCTTT	CASTQLAGSGGAFF
.	TRBV7-9	TRBJ1-1	once	TGTGCCAGCAGCTTATCCCACAGTCCCGAAGGAGAAGCTTTCTTT	CASSLSHSPEGEAFF
.	TRBV5-6	TRBJ2-7	.	TGTGCCAGCAGCTCCAATTACGAGCAGTACTTC	CASSSNYEQYF
.	TRBV10-1	TRBJ2-2	.	TGCGCCAGCAAGCAGTCCAACACCGGGGAGCTGTTTTTT	CASKQSNTGELFF
.	TRBV6-5	TRBJ2-1	.	TGTGCCAGCAGAGGGGACTCGACGCATCGGTTCTTC	CASRGDSTHRFF
.	TRBV4-1	TRBJ2-2	.	TGCGCCAGCAGCATTACCCCCTTGAGGACCGGGGAGCTGTTTTTT	CASSITPLRTGELFF
TRBD2	TRBV15	TRBJ2-2	.	TGTGCCACCAGCGGAGGGACTAGACTCACCGGGGAGCTGTTTTTT	CATSGGTRLTGELFF
.	TRBV12-3/TRBV12-4	TRBJ1-1	.	TGTGCCAGCACTCCACGGGCTAACACTGAAGCTTTCTTT	CASTPRANTEAFF
TRBD1	TRBV30	TRBJ2-7	.	TGTGCCTGGAGTGGGACCGGGACAGGGACATCAGAGCAGTACTTC	CAWSGTGTGTSEQYF
TRBD1	TRBV6-5	TRBJ1-1	.	TGTGCCAGCAGTCGAACAGACAGGGGACCTGAAGCTTTCTTT	CASSRTDRGPEAFF
.	TRBV27	TRBJ1-1	.	TGTGCCAGCAGTCGTTTTCCGGGGGGTGGAACTGAAGCTTTCTTT	CASSRFPGGGTEAFF
.	TRBV6-2/TRBV6-3	TRBJ1-5	.	TGTGCCAGCAGTTACTCGAAACTGATCAATCAGCCCCAGCATTTT	CASSYSKLINQPQHF
.	TRBV9	TRBJ1-3	few	TGTGCCAGCAGCGCTGGAGGGACCTCTGGAAACACCATATATTTT	CASSAGGTSGNTIYF
.	TRBV19	TRBJ2-3	.	TGTGCCAGTAGTATAGGGGAAAGGGCCACAGATACGCAGTATTTT	CASSIGERATDTQYF
.	TRBV11-2	TRBJ2-7	.	TGTGCCAGCAGCTTAATTGGCCAGAACGAGCAGTACTTC	CASSLIGQNEQYF
.	TRBV29-1	TRBJ1-2	.	TGCAGCGTTGAGATGCAGGGCCATGGCTACACCTTC	CSVEMQGHGYTF
TRBD2	TRBV13	TRBJ2-5	.	TGTGCCAGCAGCCCCCGAGGGGGACTAGCGGGGGGGCCCGGGTACGAAGAGACCCAGTACTTC	CASSPRGGLAGGPGYEETQYF
TRBD1	TRBV4-2	TRBJ1-1	.	TGTGCCAGCAGCCAAGACAGGGGGTCCACTGAAGCTTTCTTT	CASSQDRGSTEAFF
.	TRBV20-1	TRBJ1-5	.	TGCAGTGCTGGCCAGCCCCAGCATTTT	CSAGQPQHF
.	TRBV9	TRBJ1-6	.	TGTGCCAGCAGCGTAGCCGGGGACGGTTCACCCCTCCACTTT	CASSVAGDGSPLHF